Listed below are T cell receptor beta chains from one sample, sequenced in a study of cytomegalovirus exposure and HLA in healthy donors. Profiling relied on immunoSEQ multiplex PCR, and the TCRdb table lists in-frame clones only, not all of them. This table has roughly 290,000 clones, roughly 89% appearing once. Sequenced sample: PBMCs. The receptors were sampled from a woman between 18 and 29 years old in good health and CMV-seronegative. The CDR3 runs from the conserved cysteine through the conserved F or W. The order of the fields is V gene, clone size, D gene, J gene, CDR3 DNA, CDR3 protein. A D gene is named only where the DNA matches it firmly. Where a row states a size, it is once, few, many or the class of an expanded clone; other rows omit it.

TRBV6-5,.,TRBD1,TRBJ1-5,TGTGCCAGCAGCAATGGCCGGGACAGGTACTGGCCCCAGCATTTT,CASSNGRDRYWPQHF
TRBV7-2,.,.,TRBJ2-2,TGTGCCAGCAGCTTTACTAGCCCCGCCGGGGAGCTGTTTTTT,CASSFTSPAGELFF
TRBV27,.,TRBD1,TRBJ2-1,TGTGCCAGCAGTTTTCCGACAGGGGGCCCGAATGAGCAGTTCTTC,CASSFPTGGPNEQFF
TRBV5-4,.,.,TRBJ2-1,TGTGCCAGCAGCTTGGCCGAGGAGCAGTTCTTC,CASSLAEEQFF
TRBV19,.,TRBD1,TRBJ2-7,TGTGCCAGTAGTACATCAGGGGGCTACGACGAGCAGTACTTC,CASSTSGGYDEQYF
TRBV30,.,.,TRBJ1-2,TGTGCCTGGGAGAATGGTAACTATGGCTACACCTTC,CAWENGNYGYTF
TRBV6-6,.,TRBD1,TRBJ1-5,TGTGCCAGCAGTCCCGGGACAGGTAGGAGCAATCAGCCCCAGCATTTT,CASSPGTGRSNQPQHF
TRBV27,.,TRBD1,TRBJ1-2,TGTGCCAGCAGTTCCGCCTCCCGGGACAGATGGGAGGGCTACACCTTC,CASSSASRDRWEGYTF
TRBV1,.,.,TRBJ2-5,TGCACCAGCCCTCTCTCGGGCCTCCCCCGGGGGTGCCAAGAGACCCAGTACTTC,CTSPLSGLPRGCQETQYF
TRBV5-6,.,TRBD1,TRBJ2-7,TGTGCCAGCAGTCGGCTCGGGACAGGGGGTTCTCTGGTTAGATACGAGCAGTACTTC,CASSRLGTGGSLVRYEQYF
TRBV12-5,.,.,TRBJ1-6,TGTGCTAGTGGTCCAGGGGCACCAAATTCACCCCTCCACTTT,CASGPGAPNSPLHF
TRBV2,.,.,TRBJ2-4,TGTGCCAGCATCCTGAGGGACATTCAGTACTTC,CASILRDIQYF
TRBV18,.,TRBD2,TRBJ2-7,TGTGCCAGCTCACCTTCCTCTGCTGGACTAGCGGCTTACGAGCAGTACTTC,CASSPSSAGLAAYEQYF
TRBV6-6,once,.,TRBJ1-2,TGTGCCAGCAGGGCTGATGGCTACACCTTC,CASRADGYTF
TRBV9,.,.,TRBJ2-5,TGTGCCAGCAGCGTAGGGGGCAGTGGTCGAGAGACCCAGTACTTC,CASSVGGSGRETQYF
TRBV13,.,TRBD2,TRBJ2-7,TGTGCCAGCAGCAGGTCCGGGACTAGCGGGGGAATGGCCTACGAGCAGTACTTC,CASSRSGTSGGMAYEQYF
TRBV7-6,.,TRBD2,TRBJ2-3,TGTGCCAGCAGCATTCTCGGGGGGGAAACCACAGATACGCAGTATTTT,CASSILGGETTDTQYF
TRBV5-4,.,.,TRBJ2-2,TGTGCCAGCAGCTTGGTAGGACTGAACACCGGGGAGCTGTTTTTT,CASSLVGLNTGELFF
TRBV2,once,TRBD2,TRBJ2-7,TGTGCCAGCAGGGGGCTAGCGGGGGGCCCAAGCTCCTACGAGCAGTACTTC,CASRGLAGGPSSYEQYF
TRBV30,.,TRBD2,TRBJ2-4,TGTGCCTGGACGGAGCCTGGCCGGGGGGGCAGGGCCAAAAACATTCAGTACTTC,CAWTEPGRGGRAKNIQYF
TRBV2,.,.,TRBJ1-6,TGTGCCAGCAGCCCCGAGGTAGGGCGATGGACAGTTCGGAATTCACCCCTCCACTTT,CASSPEVGRWTVRNSPLHF
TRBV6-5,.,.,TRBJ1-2,TGTGCCAGCAGTCAGGGGACCGGCTACACCTTC,CASSQGTGYTF
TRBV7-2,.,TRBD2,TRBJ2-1,TGTGCCAGCAGCCTCTCCAGTAGCGGGGGGGCCTATGAGCAGTTCTTC,CASSLSSSGGAYEQFF
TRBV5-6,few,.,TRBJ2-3,TGTGCCAGCAGCCGGGGCTATGGGGGGGGGCCTGCAGATACGCAGTATTTT,CASSRGYGGGPADTQYF
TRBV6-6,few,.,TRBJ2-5,TGTGCCAGCAGTCGCCGGACTGGAAACCAAGAGACCCAGTACTTC,CASSRRTGNQETQYF
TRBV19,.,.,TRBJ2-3,TGTGCCAGTAGTATAGATGCGGTATTCACAGATACGCAGTATTTT,CASSIDAVFTDTQYF
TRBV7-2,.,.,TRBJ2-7,TGTGCCAGCAGCTTAGCACAGACCTCCTACGAGCAGTACTTC,CASSLAQTSYEQYF
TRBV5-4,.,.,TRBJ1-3,TGTGCCAGCAGCTTGGCTGGGGGGAGTGGAAACACCATATATTTT,CASSLAGGSGNTIYF
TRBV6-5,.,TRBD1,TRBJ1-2,TGTGCCAGCAGCAGGCGGACAGGGGATGGCTACACCTTC,CASSRRTGDGYTF
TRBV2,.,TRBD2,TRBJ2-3,TGTGCCACCTTTGGACTAGCGCTGATCCAACCGCAGTATTTT,CATFGLALIQPQYF
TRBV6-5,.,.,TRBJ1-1,TGTGCCAGCAGAAACTGGAACACTGAAGCTTTCTTT,CASRNWNTEAFF
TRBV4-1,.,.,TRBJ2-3,TGCGCCAGCAGCCGGATACCCGGGGTCAGCACAGATACGCAGTATTTT,CASSRIPGVSTDTQYF
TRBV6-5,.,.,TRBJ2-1,TGTGCCAGCCTCCCTGTAGGGGGGGGCCCTGGTGAGCAGTTCTTC,CASLPVGGGPGEQFF
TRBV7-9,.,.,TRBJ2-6,TGTTCCAGCAGCCGTTCTGGGGCCAACGTCCTGACTTTC,CSSSRSGANVLTF
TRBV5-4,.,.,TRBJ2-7,TGTGCCAGCAGCTGGCCAGGGGAGGGCTACGAGCAGTACTTC,CASSWPGEGYEQYF
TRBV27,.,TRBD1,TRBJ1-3,TGTGCCAGCAGCCGCGGACAGGACGGAAACACCATATATTTT,CASSRGQDGNTIYF
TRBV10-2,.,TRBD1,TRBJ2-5,TGCGCCAGCAGTAAGACAGGGATTTTGGAGACCCAGTACTTC,CASSKTGILETQYF
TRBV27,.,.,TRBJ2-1,TGTGCCAGCAGAGCTATGAGCTCCTACAATGAGCAGTTCTTC,CASRAMSSYNEQFF
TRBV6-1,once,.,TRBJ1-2,TGTGCCAGCAGGCGGGCCAGGCGGTCCGATGGCTACACCTTC,CASRRARRSDGYTF
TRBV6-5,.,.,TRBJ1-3,TGTGCCAGCAGAGAACATCAGGGAAACACCATATATTTT,CASREHQGNTIYF
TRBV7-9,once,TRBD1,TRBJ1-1,TGTTCCAGCAGCTGGACAGGGGCCCTAAAACTGAACACTGAAGCTTTCTTT,CSSSWTGALKLNTEAFF
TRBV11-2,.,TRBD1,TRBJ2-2,TGTGCCAGCAGAGATCCGGGACAGGGCATCACCGGGGAGCTGTTTTTT,CASRDPGQGITGELFF
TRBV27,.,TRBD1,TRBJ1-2,TGTGCCAGCAGTTTATTGCGGACAGGGGGCGTCTATGGCTACACCTTC,CASSLLRTGGVYGYTF
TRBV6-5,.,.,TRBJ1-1,TGTGCCAGCAGTTCACAGGTACAGTGGAACACTGAAGCTTTCTTT,CASSSQVQWNTEAFF